This TCR beta chain stems from a study of T cells expressing NK-cell markers. Regarding the study as a whole: Unclear, still, was the HCMV specificity of the expanded NKG2C+ T cell clones. The dominant NKG2C+ clonotypes represented roughly 1.0-7.5% of CD8+ T cells in over 5 donors.

Germline assignment: CDR1 MGHRA and CDR2 YSYEKL. The CDR3 has 15 residues. Regarding this clonotype: Its antigen is as yet unknown.

A 5'RACE template switching approach incorporating UMIs was used to make TCR beta cDNA. TCRdb re-called the 5' RACE reads and gives one entry per CDR3 protein, without DNA. The sample has around 180,000 distinct CDR3 sequences, and its top ten clones hold 20%. The receptor was isolated from a man aged 18-75 years in good health. This chain connects TRBV4-1 to TRBJ2-3; TCRdb names TRBD1, which stays unverified in the absence of DNA. What was sequenced was blood T cells: a sorted CD56 or NKG2C T cell subset, CD4+ or CD8+ T cells, or bulk PBMC T cells (not recorded which). The CDR3 sequence is CASSQRTGGADTQYF.